Shown below are 25 T cell receptor beta chains from a single sample sequenced in a study of patients and donors after allogeneic stem cell transplantation. MiXCR, run by TCRdb on the RT-PCR reads, gives a single entry per CDR3 protein. The data hold 900,000 to 1,000,000 distinct CDR3 sequences, with 18% observed a single time. Sequencing was carried out using blood, either unsorted or a sorted T cell fraction (not recorded which). The receptors were sampled from a human donor who was either an allogeneic HSCT recipient or a stem cell or donor lymphocyte infusion donor (not recorded which). It is not recorded whose cells these are; they may come from a transplant donor.

This clonotype occurred many times. This chain joins TRBV6-1 and TRBJ2-1; D is perhaps TRBD2 (5 bases). Germline CDR1 and CDR2: MNHNS and SASEGT. The germline V and J ends were trimmed by 6 bases and 12 bases, with 18 bases remaining between them. The CDR3 has 13 residues. The DNA of the CDR3 is TGTGCCAGCAGGACCACTAGTAGCTTCAGGCAGTTCTTC. Its translation is CASRTTSSFRQFF.

This clonotype was recorded many times. The V and J genes are TRBV12-3 or TRBV12-4 and TRBJ2-7; the D gene is possibly TRBD2 (5 bases). V lost 3 bases to trimming and J lost 1 base, with 10 bases between them. This CDR3 has 14 amino acids. The CDR3 loop is CASSFEGYSYEQYF. The CDR3 nucleotides are TGTGCCAGCAGTTTTGAGGGATATTCCTACGAGCAGTACTTC.

The rearrangement links TRBV2 to TRBJ1-5, with a possible D match to TRBD1 (5 bases). This CDR3 spans 15 amino acids. V was pared by 6 bases and J by 6 bases, with 18 bases between. The germline V gene encodes CDR1 SNHLY and CDR2 FYNNEI. In DNA form, the CDR3 reads TGTGCCAGCAGGATTCTGGGGGTTATGGGTCAGCCCCAGCATTTT. Translating it yields CASRILGVMGQPQHF.

This clonotype was picked up a small number of times. The chain recombines TRBV7-2 with TRBJ2-3, with D perhaps matching TRBD1 or TRBD2 (5 bases each). Germline lookup yields CDR1 SGHTA and CDR2 FQGNSA. Deletions cut 1 base from V and 4 bases from J, with 15 bases between. The CDR3 is 16 residues long. Here the CDR3 DNA reads TGTGCCAGCAGCTTAGGGGGGATTCTGTCATCAGATACGCAGTATTTT. It specifies CASSLGGILSSDTQYF.

This clonotype showed up just a few times. The V gene is TRBV6-1, the J gene TRBJ2-1; no reliable D call. The V end was cut by 4 bases, the J end by 8 bases, with 6 bases between. CDR3 length: 11 amino acids. Germline V gene lookup returns CDR1 MNHNS and CDR2 SASEGT. The CDR3 spells CASSVDHEQFF. For the CDR3, the DNA is TGTGCCAGCAGTGTGGACCATGAGCAGTTCTTC.

In the case of this clonotype: Relative to the germline gene, one junction end is altered; a read error may explain this. The chain couples TRBV7-2 to TRBJ1-2; D remains ambiguous. The germline CDR1 and CDR2 sequences are SGHTA and FQGNSA. CDR3 length: 13 amino acids. The CDR3 protein is CAGSPNRNYGYTF. The CDR3 DNA follows: TGTGCCGGCAGCCCCAACAGAAACTATGGCTACACCTTC.

The CDR3 coding sequence is TGCGCCAGCAGCACCGGGACAGGGACTGGTTCCTACGAGCAGTACTTC. Protein product: CASSTGTGTGSYEQYF. The V call is TRBV5-1, the J call TRBJ2-7; 9 bases match TRBD1. V lost 4 bases and J lost 1; bases outside the gene matches: 9. The germline gives CDR1 SGHRS, CDR2 YFSETQ. CDR3 length: 16 residues.

The V and J genes are TRBV29-1 and TRBJ1-1; D is uncertain. In germline, CDR1 is SQVTM, CDR2 ANQGSEA. CDR3 size: 13 residues. Trimming pared 8 bases from V and 0 bases from J, leaving 13 bases between. As DNA, the CDR3 is TGCAGCTCCCACCGGGATATGAACACTGAAGCTTTCTTT. Protein sequence: CSSHRDMNTEAFF.

This clonotype was found many times. The chain joins TRBV12-3 or TRBV12-4 to TRBJ2-1; D call uncertain. The CDR3 length is 12 residues. V gave up 3 bases and J gave up 10 bases, with 10 bases separating them. Written as DNA, the CDR3 is TGTGCCAGCAGTTTCGTGGCGCGGGAGCAGTTCTTC. This translates into CASSFVAREQFF.

The chain links TRBV20-1 to TRBJ1-4; the match to TRBD1 covers 11 bases. Germline assignment: CDR1 DFQATT and CDR2 SNEGSKA (reference sequence). J was trimmed by 8 bases and V by 3 bases; bases with no gene match: 5. The CDR3 covers 14 residues. The CDR3 region is CSARMDRGPEKLFF. The CDR3 DNA reads TGCAGTGCTAGGATGGACAGGGGGCCGGAAAAACTGTTTTTT.

This clonotype was detected many times. The V and J genes are TRBV20-1 and TRBJ2-7; 10 bases fit TRBD1. In germline, CDR1 is DFQATT, CDR2 SNEGSKA (reference sequence). The CDR3 is 13 residues long. V was clipped by 8 bases and J by 6 bases; unmatched bases: 10. This CDR3 reads CSPAGQGVSEQYF. As DNA, the CDR3 is TGCAGTCCGGCAGGACAGGGGGTGAGCGAGCAGTACTTC.

The table lists this clonotype with many counts. The rearrangement uses TRBV4-2 and TRBJ1-1; D is ambiguous. The CDR3 runs to 15 residues. Germline V CDR1 and CDR2: LGHNA, YNFKEQ. V gave up 4 bases and J gave up 3 bases, with 15 bases separating them. DNA for the CDR3: TGTGCCAGCAGCCGGTTAGACGGGTGGGACACTGAAGCTTTCTTT. Translating gives CASSRLDGWDTEAFF.

V is TRBV15 and J is TRBJ2-1; 8 positions match TRBD2. The V gene's germline CDR1 is LNHNV and CDR2 YYDKDF (reference sequence). The junction had 4 bases not matched to a gene; V was cut back by 4 bases and J by 2 bases. The CDR3 totals 15 residues. The CDR3 loop reads CATSKLAGTYNEQFF. Here the CDR3 DNA reads TGTGCCACCAGCAAGCTAGCGGGCACCTACAATGAGCAGTTCTTC.

J is TRBJ1-2 and V is TRBV5-4; tentatively, D is TRBD1 (5 bases). This CDR3 is built from 17 residues. Trimming shortened V by 4 bases and J by 4 bases, and 23 bases separated the two germline ends. Germline V lookup: CDR1 SGHNT, CDR2 YYREEE (reference sequence). CDR3 sequence (DNA): TGTGCCAGCAGCCCTGCAGTTTCGGGACTGAAACTCTATGGCTACACCTTC. It is translated as CASSPAVSGLKLYGYTF.

This clonotype was counted a few times. V and J are TRBV20-1 and TRBJ1-6; D gene uncertain. The CDR3 contains 14 residues. CDR1 DFQATT and CDR2 SNEGSKA come from the germline V gene (reference sequence). V was clipped by 0 bases and J by 7 bases, with 10 bases between them. The chain's CDR3 is CSARDRRVNSPLHF. The CDR3 bases are TGCAGTGCTAGAGATCGGCGGGTAAATTCACCCCTCCACTTT.

The rearrangement uses TRBV3-1 and TRBJ2-5; 10 positions match TRBD2. Germline CDR1 and CDR2: LGHDT and YNNKEL (reference sequence). This CDR3 has 17 amino acids. V dropped 1 base and J dropped 5; count of bases not matched to a gene: 10. The CDR3 DNA reads TGTGCCAGCAGCCAAGCCCTAGCGGGAGTAGGAGCGGAGACCCAGTACTTC. This translates into CASSQALAGVGAETQYF.

The chain uses TRBV28 and TRBJ2-3, with TRBD2 matching over 9 bases. The J segment lost 4 bases and the V segment lost 7 bases, leaving 12 bases of the junction unmatched. The CDR3 contains 16 residues. Germline CDR1 and CDR2: MDHEN and SYDVKM. Written as DNA, the CDR3 is TGTGCCAGCACCCACTATGCGGGGGGGCGCCCAGATACGCAGTATTTT. Translating it yields CASTHYAGGRPDTQYF.

This chain links TRBV29-1 with TRBJ2-5; D call uncertain. CDR1 and CDR2 from the germline V gene are SQVTM and ANQGSEA. The V end lost 1 base, the J end lost 5 bases, and 14 bases lay between the germline ends. This CDR3 contains 14 residues. CDR3 sequence (DNA): TGCAGCGTTGAAGGCTTAGGTCTCTTGGAGACCCAGTACTTC. This encodes CSVEGLGLLETQYF.

This clonotype was detected ten times or more. V and J are TRBV12-3 or TRBV12-4 and TRBJ2-2; D is undetermined. This CDR3 has 12 amino acids. V lost 6 bases, J lost 1 base, and 3 bases lay in between. CDR3 protein: CASRRNTGELFF. The CDR3 bases are TGTGCCAGCAGGCGGAACACCGGGGAGCTGTTTTTT.

The chain links TRBV10-3 to TRBJ2-7; the match to TRBD1 covers 10 bases. CDR3 size: 14 residues. V lost 7 bases and J lost 3; bases outside the gene matches: 6. The germline CDR1 and CDR2 sequences are ENHRY and SYGVKD. The CDR3 here is CAIMPGQGIYEQYF. As DNA, the CDR3 is TGTGCCATCATGCCGGGACAGGGGATCTACGAGCAGTACTTC.

This clonotype was seen a few times. The chain joins TRBV27 to TRBJ2-7, with D tentatively TRBD1 (5 bases). The CDR3 length is 15 residues. Germline V gives CDR1 MNHEY, CDR2 SMNVEV (reference sequence). The ends were cut back, 5 bases at V and 0 bases at J, with 14 bases in the middle. CDR3 residues: CASSKNTDSSYEQYF. The CDR3 DNA reads TGTGCCAGCAGTAAGAACACCGACAGCTCCTACGAGCAGTACTTC.

This clonotype occurred a few times. DNA for the CDR3: TGCGCCAGCAGCCAAGATCAGCCAGAGACCCAGTACTTC. Protein: CASSQDQPETQYF. The chain has TRBV4-3 and TRBJ2-5; D call uncertain. Germline V gene data show CDR1 as LGHNA and CDR2 as YSLEER. The CDR3 has 13 amino acids. V lost 0 bases to trimming and J lost 4 bases, with 6 bases between them.

The chain is built from TRBV11-2 and TRBJ2-5; no clear D. This CDR3 is 15 amino acids long. CDR1 is SGHAT, CDR2 FQNNGV, per germline. Trimming took 5 bases from V and 4 from J, leaving 17 bases between them. This CDR3 is CASSPIFGLGETQYF. The CDR3 DNA reads TGTGCCAGCAGCCCTATCTTTGGGTTGGGAGAGACCCAGTACTTC. Supplemented by reference TRBV11-2 and TRBJ2-5, the full variable domain reads EAGVAQSPRYKIIEKRQSVAFWCNPISGHATLYWYQQILGQGPKLLIQFQNNGVVDDSQLPKDRFSAERLKGVDSTLKIQPAKLEDSAVYLCASSPIFGLGETQYFGPGTRLLVL.

The chain uses TRBV20-1 and TRBJ1-6, with 8 bases aligning to TRBD1. The ends lost 2 bases at V and 8 bases at J; junction bases unmatched: 8. The CDR3 extends over 15 amino acids. Germline CDR1 reads DFQATT; CDR2 reads SNEGSKA (reference sequence). CDR3 in DNA: TGCAGTGCTAGACTAATGACAGGGGCTGATTCACCCCTCCACTTT. It translates to CSARLMTGADSPLHF.

The rearrangement links TRBV2 to TRBJ2-1; D remains ambiguous. Germline values: CDR1 SNHLY, CDR2 FYNNEI. The ends were cut back, 0 bases at V and 8 bases at J, with 5 bases in the middle. The CDR3 loop spans 12 amino acids. The CDR3 protein is CASSEADYEQFF. CDR3 sequence (DNA): TGTGCCAGCAGTGAAGCTGATTATGAGCAGTTCTTC.